Below, one TCR beta chain is given with its context. Its antigen is unidentified. The V end was cut by 6 bases, the J end by 2 bases, with 24 bases between. This CDR3 is built from 18 residues. Germline values: CDR1 LNHDA, CDR2 SQIVND (reference sequence). These data are taken from a study of T cell responses to AZD1222 COVID-19 vaccine. General study results and limits: Nearly half of unique spike-specific TCRs reportedly avoided B.1.351 and B.1.1.7 mutated regions. White British donors predominated, females outnumbered males, and clonal diversity was possibly underestimated.

Samples with a second dose at about 4 or about 12 weeks were pooled together. Sequenced by immunoSEQ multiplex PCR; TCRdb stores in-frame clones only, minus some. The sample includes 150,000 to 200,000 clones, about nine tenths of them seen just once. This chain connects TRBV19 to TRBJ2-3, with D possibly being TRBD1 or TRBD2 (6 bases each). The source of this sequence is an adult who received the AZD1222 COVID-19 vaccine. The specimen comprised peripheral blood, sampled 28 days after the second AZD1222 dose. CDR3 sequence: CASSNHRVGGGNTDTQYF. CDR3 DNA: TGTGCCAGTAGCAACCACCGAGTCGGGGGCGGGAACACAGATACGCAGTATTTT. Drawing the rest from reference TRBV19 and TRBJ2-3, the complete variable domain is DGGITQSPKYLFRKEGQNVTLSCEQNLNHDAMYWYRQDPGQGLRLIYYSQIVNDFQKGDIAEGYSVSREKKESFPLTVTSAQKNPTAFYLCASSNHRVGGGNTDTQYFGPGTRLTVL.